The 21 T cell receptor beta chains given below trace back to one sample, sequenced in a study of shared clonotypes between healthy human individuals. Here immunoSEQ multiplex PCR was the method, and the copy in TCRdb shows in-frame clones only, minus some. The sample yields fewer than 3 million clones, 85% to 95% seen once. The sequencing sample was made of naive CD4+ T cells from PBMCs. Described subset: CD45RA+ positively selected. The receptors stem from a man aged 18 to 30 in good health. Some clones in this sample may be carry-over from other donors' samples.

CDR3: CASSRTPGQSNTEAFF. Here the CDR3 DNA reads TGCGCCAGCAGCCGGACACCGGGACAGTCGAACACTGAAGCTTTCTTT. The rearrangement links TRBV4-3 to TRBJ1-1; 7 bases agree with TRBD1. V gave up 4 bases and J gave up 1 base; unmatched junction bases: 9. The length of the CDR3 is 16 residues. In germline, CDR1 is LGHNA, CDR2 YSLEER.

The V gene is TRBV5-6, the J gene TRBJ1-1, with no clear D. V was shortened by 0 bases and J by 3 bases, with 6 bases between the two germline ends. Germline V gene lookup returns CDR1 SGHDT and CDR2 YYEEEE. This CDR3 has 13 amino acids. CDR3 loop: CASSLVPDTEAFF. The CDR3 DNA sequence: TGTGCCAGCAGCTTGGTGCCAGACACTGAAGCTTTCTTT. Filled out from reference TRBV5-6 and TRBJ1-1, the complete variable domain reads DAGVTQSPTHLIKTRGQQVTLRCSPKSGHDTVSWYQQALGQGPQFIFQYYEEEERQRGNFPDRFSGHQFPNYSSELNVNALLLGDSALYLCASSLVPDTEAFFGQGTRLTVV.

In this sample, this clone turned up once. The rearrangement joins TRBV18 to TRBJ1-5, with D maybe TRBD1 (6 bases). The CDR3 runs 16 residues. Germline V gives CDR1 KGHSH, CDR2 LQKENI. Trimming cost V 3 bases and J 0 bases, with 12 bases left between them. CDR3 loop: CASSPWTDNSNQPQHF. CDR3 sequence (DNA): TGTGCCAGCTCACCTTGGACAGATAATAGCAATCAGCCCCAGCATTTT.

The chain has TRBV21-1 and TRBJ2-3; the table's TRBD2 call for D was not verified on the DNA. TRBV21-1 is recorded as a pseudogene. The CDR3 spans 20 residues. This CDR3 reads CASSKARLAGGSGRADTQYF. DNA for the CDR3: TGTGCCAGCAGCAAAGCCCGACTAGCGGGAGGTTCGGGACGCGCAGATACGCAGTATTTT.

CDR3 residues: CASSLEGALDTQYF. DNA for the CDR3: TGCGCCAGCAGCTTGGAAGGGGCTTTGGATACGCAGTATTTT. The chain employs TRBV5-1 and TRBJ2-3; D might be TRBD1 (5 bases). The CDR3 consists of 14 residues. Germline CDR1 SGHRS, CDR2 YFSETQ. V gave up 0 bases and J gave up 6 bases, with 11 bases separating them.

A word on this clone: The sample carries other DNA sequences with the same CDR3. The rearrangement links TRBV5-1 to TRBJ2-1, with 8 nucleotides matching TRBD2. The CDR3 length is 15 residues. Germline V lookup: CDR1 SGHRS, CDR2 YFSETQ. The J segment lost 4 bases and the V segment lost 0 bases, leaving 3 bases of the junction unmatched. CDR3 sequence (DNA): TGCGCCAGCAGCTTGGGGGCTAGCGGGTACAATGAGCAGTTCTTC. Translated: CASSLGASGYNEQFF.

The chain is built from TRBV18 and TRBJ2-6; 12 nucleotides match TRBD1. This CDR3 spans 18 amino acids. CDR1 is KGHSH, CDR2 LQKENI, per germline. The J segment lost 0 bases and the V segment lost 2 bases, leaving 2 bases of the junction unmatched. The CDR3 here is CASSPWGQGASGANVLTF. The CDR3 coding sequence is TGTGCCAGCTCACCATGGGGACAGGGGGCCTCTGGGGCCAACGTCCTGACTTTC.

The chain is built from TRBV29-1 and TRBJ2-2; D remains ambiguous. V was clipped by 0 bases and J by 0 bases, with 8 bases between them. The germline gives CDR1 SQVTM, CDR2 ANQGSEA. The CDR3 contains 15 residues. The CDR3 bases are TGCAGCGTTGAAGATGTGTCATCGAACACCGGGGAGCTGTTTTTT. Its protein product is CSVEDVSSNTGELFF.

This sequence joins TRBV5-1 and TRBJ2-7, with 13 nucleotides matching TRBD2. This CDR3 region has 15 residues. Germline CDR1 reads SGHRS; CDR2 reads YFSETQ. V lost 4 bases, J lost 7 bases, and 8 bases stayed unmatched. CDR3 in DNA: TGCGCCAGCAGCCCCACTAGCGGGGGGGAAGAGGAGCAGTACTTC. Protein sequence: CASSPTSGGEEEQYF.

V is TRBV5-6 and J is TRBJ1-2; D is unclear. The CDR3 length is 13 residues. Germline CDR1 and CDR2: SGHDT and YYEEEE. Trimming left V 2 bases short and J 6 bases short, with 11 bases between. The CDR3 here is CASSFQGPDGYTF. The CDR3, as DNA: TGTGCCAGCAGCTTTCAAGGTCCTGATGGCTACACCTTC.

This chain joins TRBV7-9 and TRBJ2-1; 7 nucleotides match TRBD2. The CDR3 has 15 amino acids. Germline CDR1 reads SEHNR; CDR2 reads FQNEAQ (reference sequence). After removal of 1 base from V and 6 bases from J, the junction contained 6 bases not matched to a gene. The CDR3 region is CASSLGTRSGNEQFF. The CDR3 region has the DNA TGTGCCAGCAGCTTAGGGACTAGGTCGGGCAATGAGCAGTTCTTC.

CDR3 DNA: TGTGCCAGCACCACTCACAGGGGAAGTGGGCAGCCCCAGCATTTT. Translation gives CASTTHRGSGQPQHF. This chain connects TRBV28 to TRBJ1-5; TRBD1 agrees at 7 bases. V was clipped by 7 bases and J by 7 bases; unmatched bases: 13. From germline, CDR1 is MDHEN and CDR2 SYDVKM. This CDR3 comprises 15 residues.

This chain connects TRBV27 to TRBJ2-7; 11 nucleotides align to TRBD2. Germline V CDR1 and CDR2: MNHEY, SMNVEV (reference sequence). The CDR3 has 15 residues. After removal of 5 bases from V and 2 bases from J, the junction contained 5 bases not matched to a gene. The DNA for the CDR3 is TGTGCCAGCAGTAGAACTAGCGGGAGTACCTACGAGCAGTACTTC. Protein: CASSRTSGSTYEQYF.

This sequence joins TRBV5-1 and TRBJ1-1, with D possibly being TRBD1 (6 bases). Germline V gene data show CDR1 as SGHRS and CDR2 as YFSETQ. Between the trimmed V and J ends, which lost 1 base and 2 bases, there was a span of 15 bases. There are 16 residues in the CDR3. CDR3 nucleotide sequence: TGCGCCAGCAGCTTGAACAGGGTCTCGACAAACACTGAAGCTTTCTTT. As protein: CASSLNRVSTNTEAFF.

The rearrangement joins TRBV2 to TRBJ2-5; TRBD2 matches at 10 bases. The CDR3 totals 15 residues. V dropped 6 bases and J dropped 5; count of bases not matched to a gene: 9. Germline CDR1 and CDR2: SNHLY and FYNNEI. Here the CDR3 reads CASREREGRRETQYF. The CDR3 nucleotides read TGTGCCAGCAGGGAGCGGGAGGGCCGCAGGGAGACCCAGTACTTC. Together with reference TRBV2 and TRBJ2-5, the CDR3 gives the full variable domain: EPEVTQTPSHQVTQMGQEVILRCVPISNHLYFYWYRQILGQKVEFLVSFYNNEISEKSEIFDDQFSVERPDGSNFTLKIRSTKLEDSAMYFCASREREGRRETQYFGPGTRLLVL.

This clone has only one observation. Additional DNA sequences in this sample encode the identical CDR3. The gene calls are TRBV6-5 and TRBJ2-7, with 10 nucleotides matching TRBD1. The germline gives CDR1 MNHEY, CDR2 SVGAGI. The length of the CDR3 is 15 residues. With V trimmed by 6 bases and J by 0 bases, 5 bases remained unmatched. CDR3 DNA: TGTGCCAGCAGGCGTGACAGGGGGCTCTCCTACGAGCAGTACTTC. Amino acids: CASRRDRGLSYEQYF.

This clone was found once. The CDR3 reads CASSEALPGVNKQFF. CDR3 sequence (DNA): TGTGCCAGCAGTGAAGCGCTTCCGGGAGTAAACAAGCAGTTCTTC. This chain joins TRBV2 and TRBJ2-1; D may be TRBD2 (6 bases). Trimming stripped 0 bases from V and 11 bases from J, with 17 bases between. Germline CDR1 reads SNHLY; CDR2 reads FYNNEI. The CDR3 runs 15 residues.

J is TRBJ2-6 and V is TRBV5-1, with TRBD1 identical over 8 bases. The CDR3 loop spans 19 amino acids. Germline values: CDR1 SGHRS, CDR2 YFSETQ. Trimming at V came to 3 bases and at J to 0 bases, leaving 11 bases not matched to a gene. The CDR3 here is CASSYRQGAISSGANVLTF. The CDR3 region has the DNA TGCGCCAGCAGCTATCGCCAGGGGGCTATTTCCTCTGGGGCCAACGTCCTGACTTTC.

The chain combines TRBV27 with TRBJ1-2; D is unresolved. Germline CDR1 MNHEY, CDR2 SMNVEV (reference sequence). Trimming left V 5 bases short and J 4 bases short, with 11 bases between. CDR3 length equals 13 residues. As DNA, the CDR3 is TGTGCCAGCAGTCCCGAGGGAACCTATGGCTACACCTTC. Its translation is CASSPEGTYGYTF.

The V and J genes are TRBV5-4 and TRBJ2-3, with D possibly being TRBD1 (6 bases). Trimming removed 4 bases at V and 5 bases at J, with 17 bases between. The CDR3 has 15 amino acids. The germline gives CDR1 SGHNT, CDR2 YYREEE (reference sequence). The CDR3 sequence is CASSQQGRVLDTQYF. The CDR3 region has the DNA TGTGCCAGCAGCCAACAGGGTAGGGTATTAGATACGCAGTATTTT.

The genes are TRBV6-1 and TRBJ2-7; D is unresolved. Germline lookup yields CDR1 MNHNS and CDR2 SASEGT. This CDR3 is built from 17 residues. With 4 bases removed from V and 0 bases from J, the gap between germline ends came to 19 bases. CDR3 DNA sequence: TGTGCCAGCAGTGTCGTTTATGGCGGTGATAGCTCCTACGAGCAGTACTTC. Its protein product is CASSVVYGGDSSYEQYF.